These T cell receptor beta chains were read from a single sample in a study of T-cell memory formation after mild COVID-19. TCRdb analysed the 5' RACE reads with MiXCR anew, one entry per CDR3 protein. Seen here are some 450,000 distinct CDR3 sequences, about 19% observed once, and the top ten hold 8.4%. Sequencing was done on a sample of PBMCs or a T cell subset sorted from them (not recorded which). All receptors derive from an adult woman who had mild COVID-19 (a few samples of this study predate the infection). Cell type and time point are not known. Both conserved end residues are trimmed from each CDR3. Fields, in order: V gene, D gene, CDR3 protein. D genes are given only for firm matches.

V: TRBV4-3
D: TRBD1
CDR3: ASSQEDRGTYEQY

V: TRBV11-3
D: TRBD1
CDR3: ASSSRGTAKTQY

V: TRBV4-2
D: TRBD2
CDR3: ASSQRVLAGGQETQY

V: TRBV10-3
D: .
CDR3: ATGTPTSGNTIY

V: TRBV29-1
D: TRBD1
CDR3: SVLGEPSTGFYGYT

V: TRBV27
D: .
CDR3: ASSLSIYSGQY

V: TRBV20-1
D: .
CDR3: SASTSYRETGANVLT

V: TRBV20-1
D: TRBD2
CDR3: SARGRGTSGNTGELF

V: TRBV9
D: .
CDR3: ASSDGGRETQY

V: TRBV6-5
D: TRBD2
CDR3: ASRLAGGWETQY

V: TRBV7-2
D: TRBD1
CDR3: ASSPPDRGRGQY

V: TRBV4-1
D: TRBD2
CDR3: ASSQDRREGTDTQY

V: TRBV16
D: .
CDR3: ASSQLAGGEQF

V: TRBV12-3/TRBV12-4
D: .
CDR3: ASSSLRVSYNEQF

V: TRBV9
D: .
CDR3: ASSVVGGGGSYNEQF

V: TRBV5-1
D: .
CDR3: ASSFMGRGNTEAF

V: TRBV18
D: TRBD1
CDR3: ASSPDRVHEQY

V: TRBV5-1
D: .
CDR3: ASSLFGPNTGELF

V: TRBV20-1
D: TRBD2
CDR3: SARRSEGGPEQF

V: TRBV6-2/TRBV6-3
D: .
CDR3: ASSYSPSAQH

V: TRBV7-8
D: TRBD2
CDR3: ASSSSSGVLQETQY

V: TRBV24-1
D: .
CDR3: ATSGAAEAF